Below, one TCR beta chain is given with its context. The antigen is not known. This sample is drawn from a study of cytomegalovirus exposure and HLA in healthy donors. Overall study results and limits: Some V segments, TRBV6-2 and TRBV6-3 among them, were indistinguishable and were therefore excluded. In terms of immune exposure information, only CMV serostatus was available.

PCR primers comprised 60 Vbeta and 13 Jbeta primers. Libraries were prepared by immunoSEQ multiplex PCR; TCRdb keeps only in-frame clonotypes and omits some of them. The data contain approximately 150,000 clones, roughly four fifths of them singletons. Trimming stripped 0 bases from V and 7 bases from J, with 12 bases between. Germline V gene sequence: CDR1 LGHNA, CDR2 YNFKEQ. The CDR3 has 14 amino acids. This TCR was recovered from a man aged 50 to 59 in good health and CMV-seropositive. Sequencing was performed on PBMCs. The V and J genes are TRBV4-2 and TRBJ2-5; D is undetermined. The CDR3 nucleotides read TGTGCCAGCAGCCAAGATAGATACGAGATGACCCAGTACTTC. It specifies CASSQDRYEMTQYF.